Listed here are 29 T cell receptor beta chains from one sample, sequenced in a study of OX40 agonist ivuxolimab in advanced cancers. The assay was immunoSEQ multiplex PCR, and TCRdb's table has in-frame clones only and misses some. The repertoire holds about 46,000 clones, over 65% seen once, with 1.5% to 2% in the top ten. The sample here was CD4+ or CD8+ T cells sorted from blood, taken in a trial of the OX40 agonist ivuxolimab. Receptor source: an adult with an advanced solid tumor such as melanoma, head and neck, liver or kidney cancer.

The chain has TRBV6-1 and TRBJ1-5; 8 nucleotides agree with TRBD1. CDR3 length equals 16 residues. Germline lookup yields CDR1 MNHNS and CDR2 SASEGT. V was pared by 2 bases and J by 4 bases, with 7 bases of the junction left unmatched. In nucleotides, the CDR3 is TGTGCCAGCAGTGAAAAACCCAGGGGGCAAAATCAGCCCCAGCATTTT. Amino acids: CASSEKPRGQNQPQHF.

The V call is TRBV4-1, the J call TRBJ2-7; perhaps D is TRBD1 or TRBD2 (6 bases each). Between the trimmed V and J ends, which lost 0 bases and 3 bases, there was a span of 12 bases. This CDR3 region has 15 residues. Germline V gene sequence: CDR1 MGHRA, CDR2 YSYEKL. The CDR3 DNA reads as TGCGCCAGCAGCCAAGACCCAGGGGAGGTCTACGAGCAGTACTTC. Protein product: CASSQDPGEVYEQYF.

The chain couples TRBV15 to TRBJ2-7; TRBD1 aligns across 8 bases. The CDR3 covers 14 residues. Trimming at V came to 0 bases and at J to 7 bases, leaving 5 bases not matched to a gene. The germline V gene encodes CDR1 LNHNV and CDR2 YYDKDF (reference sequence). Here the CDR3 reads CATSRDPRTGEQYF. CDR3 sequence (DNA): TGTGCCACCAGCAGAGATCCAAGGACAGGGGAGCAGTACTTC.

The chain uses TRBV6-5 and TRBJ1-1; D may be TRBD1 (5 bases). The V end lost 2 bases, the J end lost 3 bases, and 10 bases lay between the germline ends. Germline V gene data show CDR1 as MNHEY and CDR2 as SVGAGI. This CDR3 is 14 amino acids long. The CDR3 coding sequence is TGTGCCAGCAGTTACCTCAGAGGGGACACTGAAGCTTTCTTT. Translation: CASSYLRGDTEAFF.

The table lists this clone with a few counts. V is TRBV9 and J is TRBJ2-3, with 10 positions matching TRBD2. In germline, CDR1 is SGDLS, CDR2 YYNGEE. The CDR3 loop spans 17 amino acids. With 0 bases clipped from V and 5 bases from J, the junction kept 9 bases outside the gene matches. The CDR3 DNA is TGTGCCAGCAGCGTAGATCCGAGCGGGGGGGCCTTAGATACGCAGTATTTT. It codes for CASSVDPSGGALDTQYF.

The chain uses TRBV10-1 and TRBJ1-5; TRBD1 matches 8 bases. CDR1 is WNHNN and CDR2 is SYGVQD in the germline V gene (reference sequence). The CDR3 is 14 amino acids. Trimming removed 5 bases from V and 3 bases from J; junction bases left unmatched: 3. CDR3 DNA: TGCGCCAGCAGTAACAGGGGGGTCAATCAGCCCCAGCATTTT. Translated, it gives CASSNRGVNQPQHF.

The chain couples TRBV15 to TRBJ2-7; no clear D. Trimming removed 1 base at V and 2 bases at J, with 6 bases between. The CDR3 has 13 amino acids. CDR1 and CDR2 from the germline V gene are LNHNV and YYDKDF (reference sequence). CDR3 nucleotides: TGTGCCACCAGCAGAGGAGCTACCTACGAGCAGTACTTC. It codes for CATSRGATYEQYF. The full variable domain, rest sourced from reference TRBV15 and TRBJ2-7, is DAMVIQNPRYQVTQFGKPVTLSCSQTLNHNVMYWYQQKSSQAPKLLFHYYDKDFNNEADTPDNFQSRRPNTSFCFLDIRSPGLGDTAMYLCATSRGATYEQYFGPGTRLTVT.

This clone was seen a handful of times. The chain recombines TRBV19 with TRBJ1-2; no definite D call. The germline V and J ends were trimmed by 5 bases and 10 bases, with 26 bases remaining between them. This CDR3 contains 16 residues. Germline-derived CDR1 and CDR2 are LNHDA and SQIVND (reference sequence). The CDR3 bases are TGTGCCAGTAGTCAAAGACCGCGAGGTTCTCGGATTGTCTACACCTTC. Amino acid sequence: CASSQRPRGSRIVYTF. The whole variable domain, filled in from reference TRBV19 and TRBJ1-2, reads DGGITQSPKYLFRKEGQNVTLSCEQNLNHDAMYWYRQDPGQGLRLIYYSQIVNDFQKGDIAEGYSVSREKKESFPLTVTSAQKNPTAFYLCASSQRPRGSRIVYTFGSGTRLTVV.

V usage is TRBV12-2 and J usage is TRBJ1-1. TRBV12-2 is tagged as a pseudogene. The CDR3 is made up of 13 amino acids. DNA for the CDR3: TGTGCAAGTCGCTTAGTAACGGGCCCGGGGGCTTTCTTT. Protein product: CASRLVTGPGAFF.

This chain joins TRBV7-9 and TRBJ1-3; no definite D call. This CDR3 spans 14 amino acids. Germline V CDR1 and CDR2: SEHNR, FQNEAQ (reference sequence). Trimming took off 8 bases at V and 2 bases at J, with 13 bases between the two ends. In DNA form, the CDR3 reads TGTGCCAGCCACGTAGGAGGCACTGGAAACACCATATATTTT. Protein: CASHVGGTGNTIYF.

The J gene is TRBJ2-3, the V gene TRBV9, with D perhaps matching TRBD1 (5 bases). CDR1 is SGDLS, CDR2 YYNGEE, per germline. This CDR3 is built from 19 residues. V was shortened by 4 bases and J by 0 bases, with 24 bases between the two germline ends. For the CDR3, the DNA is TGTGCCAGCAGCCCAAGATCTGGGGCCTTTTCATCTAGCACAGATACGCAGTATTTT. As protein: CASSPRSGAFSSSTDTQYF. Drawing the rest from reference TRBV9 and TRBJ2-3, the complete variable domain is DSGVTQTPKHLITATGQRVTLRCSPRSGDLSVYWYQQSLDQGLQFLIQYYNGEERAKGNILERFSAQQFPDLHSELNLSSLELGDSALYFCASSPRSGAFSSSTDTQYFGPGTRLTVL.

This chain links TRBV9 with TRBJ2-2; maybe TRBD2 (6 bases). The germline V gene encodes CDR1 SGDLS and CDR2 YYNGEE. V lost 0 bases to trimming and J lost 3 bases, with 15 bases between them. This CDR3 contains 17 residues. CDR3 sequence reads: CASSVEVGTAYTGELFF. CDR3 DNA sequence: TGTGCCAGCAGCGTAGAGGTGGGGACTGCTTACACCGGGGAGCTGTTTTTT.

Turning to this clone: No conserved phenylalanine or tryptophan ends this CDR3, so it is likely a read error. The DNA is omitted, as the CDR3 cannot be located on it reliably, and the CDR3 follows TCRdb's listing. The J gene is TRBJ1-6, the V gene TRBV11-3; TRBD1, as called in the table, went unchecked against the DNA. Germline CDR1 is SGHNT and CDR2 is YENEEA. The CDR3 is made up of 15 amino acids, end residues included. The CDR3 loop reads CASSVLTGTEFTPPL.

The chain carries TRBV5-1 and TRBJ2-5, with 10 bases identical to TRBD2. Per the germline V gene, CDR1 is SGHRS and CDR2 is YFSETQ. Trimming removed 6 bases from V and 4 bases from J; junction bases left unmatched: 3. The CDR3 is made up of 13 amino acids. CDR3 DNA: TGCGCCAGCACCTTAGCGGGGGGAGAGACCCAGTACTTC. Protein: CASTLAGGETQYF. Full variable domain (rest looked up from reference TRBV5-1 and TRBJ2-5): KAGVTQTPRYLIKTRGQQVTLSCSPISGHRSVSWYQQTPGQGLQFLFEYFSETQRNKGNFPGRFSGRQFSNSRSEMNVSTLELGDSALYLCASTLAGGETQYFGPGTRLLVL.

Here the CDR3 DNA reads TGTGCCAGTAGTAAGGACAGGGCGAGCGGAAACACCATATATTTT. It translates to CASSKDRASGNTIYF. The chain employs TRBV19 and TRBJ1-3; 8 bases map to TRBD1. J lost 4 bases, V lost 4 bases, and 6 bases had no gene match. CDR1 LNHDA and CDR2 SQIVND come from the germline V gene (reference sequence). This CDR3 contains 15 residues.

The V and J genes are TRBV5-6 and TRBJ1-5, with 9 nucleotides matching TRBD1. Germline V gene data show CDR1 as SGHDT and CDR2 as YYEEEE. The CDR3 is 16 residues long. The junction had 14 bases not matched to a gene; V was cut back by 4 bases and J by 9 bases. This CDR3 is CASSRRTGAATGPQHF. Written as DNA, the CDR3 is TGTGCCAGCAGCAGGAGGACAGGGGCCGCGACGGGGCCCCAGCATTTT.

The chain couples TRBV5-4 to TRBJ2-7; 8 bases are shared with TRBD1. Germline V lookup: CDR1 SGHNT, CDR2 YYREEE (reference sequence). Trimming removed 4 bases from V and 4 bases from J; junction bases left unmatched: 7. This CDR3 has 14 amino acids. CDR3 bases: TGTGCCAGCAGCCCCGGGACAGGTAATTACGAGCAGTACTTC. Translation gives CASSPGTGNYEQYF. Complete variable domain (other parts from reference TRBV5-4 and TRBJ2-7): ETGVTQSPTHLIKTRGQQVTLRCSSQSGHNTVSWYQQALGQGPQFIFQYYREEENGRGNFPPRFSGLQFPNYSSELNVNALELDDSALYLCASSPGTGNYEQYFGPGTRLTVT.

The chain employs TRBV6-5 and TRBJ1-2; D gene unclear. Trimming cost V 4 bases and J 5 bases, with 11 bases left between them. Germline CDR1 MNHEY, CDR2 SVGAGI. CDR3 length: 13 amino acids. The CDR3 here is CASSSPDGYGYTF. The CDR3 DNA is TGTGCCAGCAGTTCACCGGACGGTTATGGCTACACCTTC.

This sequence joins TRBV10-1 and TRBJ1-1, with a weak D call TRBD1 (5 bases). With 2 bases removed from V and 4 bases from J, the gap between germline ends came to 11 bases. The CDR3 extends over 14 amino acids. Germline values: CDR1 WNHNN, CDR2 SYGVQD (reference sequence). Written as DNA, the CDR3 is TGCGCCAGCAGTGAGACAGGTCGGAGCACTGAAGCTTTCTTT. Encoded protein: CASSETGRSTEAFF.

This clone was observed a handful of times. The chain joins TRBV29-1 to TRBJ1-2; D is perhaps TRBD1 (5 bases). Germline values: CDR1 SQVTM, CDR2 ANQGSEA. The CDR3 consists of 11 residues. Trimming took 7 bases from V and 8 from J, leaving 14 bases between them. CDR3 loop: CSARDSEGYTF. In DNA form, the CDR3 reads TGCAGCGCCCGGGACTCGGAAGGCTACACCTTC.

The chain uses TRBV7-2 and TRBJ1-5; 10 bases align to TRBD1. The germline V gene has CDR1 SGHTA and CDR2 FQGNSA. The V gene end was trimmed by 5 bases and the J gene end by 6 bases; junction bases not matched to a gene: 7. The CDR3 has 15 amino acids. DNA for the CDR3: TGTGCCAGCAGCCCACAGGGGACAGGGGTTCAGCCCCAGCATTTT. It yields the protein CASSPQGTGVQPQHF.

J is TRBJ2-1 and V is TRBV19, with 9 bases fitting TRBD1. The germline V gene encodes CDR1 LNHDA and CDR2 SQIVND (reference sequence). The CDR3 extends over 15 amino acids. Trimming at V came to 3 bases and at J to 9 bases, leaving 9 bases not matched to a gene. CDR3 sequence reads: CASSINGQGSGEQFF. The CDR3 DNA is TGTGCCAGTAGTATCAACGGACAGGGGTCGGGTGAGCAGTTCTTC.

This rearrangement joins TRBV6-1 to TRBJ2-1, with TRBD2 identical over 9 bases. CDR1 and CDR2 (germline): MNHNS, SASEGT. J gave up 9 bases and V 3 bases, and 9 bases lay outside the gene matches. The length of the CDR3 is 15 residues. The CDR3 protein is CASSDLAGFYAEQFF. As DNA, the CDR3 is TGTGCCAGCAGTGACCTAGCGGGGTTCTACGCTGAGCAGTTCTTC.

The chain couples TRBV5-4 to TRBJ1-6, with TRBD1 matching over 7 bases. The ends lost 1 base at V and 8 bases at J; junction bases unmatched: 3. Germline CDR1 reads SGHNT; CDR2 reads YYREEE (reference sequence). The CDR3 is 14 residues long. Here the CDR3 DNA reads TGTGCCAGCAGCTTGACAGGGGTTTATTCACCCCTCCACTTT. Protein product: CASSLTGVYSPLHF.

J is TRBJ1-2 and V is TRBV4-3, with TRBD1 as a possible D gene (6 bases). Germline CDR1 LGHNA, CDR2 YSLEER. V lost 4 bases and J lost 4, with 16 bases in between. The CDR3 extends over 15 amino acids. In DNA, the CDR3 is TGCGCCAGCAGCCTTGCAGGGGCGAAGGCCTATGGCTACACCTTC. Residues: CASSLAGAKAYGYTF.

This chain uses TRBV27 with TRBJ2-7; a possible D gene is TRBD1 (6 bases). V was pared by 1 base and J by 1 base, with 8 bases between. This CDR3 contains 14 residues. Per germline, CDR1 MNHEY and CDR2 SMNVEV (reference sequence). Here the CDR3 reads CASSLFGQSYEQYF. The CDR3 bases are TGTGCCAGCAGTTTATTTGGACAGTCCTACGAGCAGTACTTC.

This clone was observed a handful of times. The chain joins TRBV4-2 to TRBJ1-6; weak D call: TRBD1 (6 bases). The CDR3 totals 16 residues. Germline-derived CDR1 and CDR2 are LGHNA and YNFKEQ. Trimming took 0 bases from V and 6 from J, leaving 12 bases between them. The CDR3 coding sequence is TGTGCCAGCAGCCAAGAGTGGGGACAATTTAATTCACCCCTCCACTTT. As protein: CASSQEWGQFNSPLHF.

This chain uses TRBV4-2 with TRBJ2-7, with D possibly being TRBD1 (6 bases). Germline CDR1 LGHNA, CDR2 YNFKEQ. The CDR3 totals 15 residues. The ends were cut back, 1 base at V and 2 bases at J, with 12 bases in the middle. CDR3 coding DNA: TGTGCCAGCAGCCAAGTAGAACAGGGAGCCTACGAGCAGTACTTC. Translating it yields CASSQVEQGAYEQYF.

The CDR3 reads CASSLGQADSVYYGYTF. CDR3 DNA sequence: TGTGCCAGCAGCCTTGGACAGGCTGACAGCGTGTACTATGGCTACACCTTC. V and J are TRBV4-2 and TRBJ1-2; 7 bases line up with TRBD1. CDR1 is LGHNA, CDR2 YNFKEQ, per germline. The CDR3 contains 17 residues. V dropped 4 bases and J dropped 3; count of bases not matched to a gene: 14.